These 28 T cell receptor beta chains originate from one sample sequenced in a study of T-cell reconstitution after alpha-beta-depleted transplantation in children. Unique molecular identifiers tagged the TCRbeta library. One entry per CDR3 protein results from TCRdb running MiXCR on the PCR reads. The repertoire holds about a million distinct CDR3 sequences, with about 29% as singletons. The sequencing here drew on PBMCs, mostly from graft donor cells, taken 360 days after TCRalphabeta/CD19-depleted stem cell transplant. These receptors were taken from a boy under two years old who had a stem cell transplant for SCID, so the T cells may come from the graft donor.

This chain uses TRBV3-1 with TRBJ1-1, with TRBD1 matching 8 bases. CDR3 length equals 15 residues. V lost 6 bases, J lost 8 bases, and 14 bases stayed unmatched. CDR1 LGHDT and CDR2 YNNKEL come from the germline V gene (reference sequence). The CDR3 reads CASSLPFQGASEAFF. DNA of the CDR3: TGTGCCAGCAGTCTCCCTTTCCAGGGGGCCTCGGAAGCTTTCTTT.

J is TRBJ1-4 and V is TRBV7-2, with 8 bases fitting TRBD1. CDR1 and CDR2 from the germline V gene are SGHTA and FQGNSA. The CDR3 has 15 amino acids. With 1 base clipped from V and 8 bases from J, the junction kept 6 bases outside the gene matches. CDR3 nucleotides: TGTGCCAGCAGCTTAGATCAGGGGGCAAACGAAAAACTGTTTTTT. It encodes CASSLDQGANEKLFF.

This rearrangement joins TRBV5-1 to TRBJ2-6, with D hard to call. Germline assignment: CDR1 SGHRS and CDR2 YFSETQ. CDR3 length: 16 amino acids. The ends were cut back, 0 bases at V and 1 base at J, with 8 bases in the middle. In DNA, the CDR3 is TGCGCCAGCAGCTTGGAGGGCGTGTCTGGGGCCAACGTCCTGACTTTC. Its protein is CASSLEGVSGANVLTF.

The rearrangement uses TRBV4-1 and TRBJ1-1; D uncertain. Trimming shortened V by 1 base and J by 0 bases, and 9 bases separated the two germline ends. Germline CDR1 reads MGHRA; CDR2 reads YSYEKL. This CDR3 contains 15 residues. The CDR3 loop reads CASSQGAIMNTEAFF. The CDR3 DNA follows: TGCGCCAGCAGCCAAGGGGCGATAATGAACACTGAAGCTTTCTTT.

The genes are TRBV29-1 and TRBJ2-3; perhaps TRBD1 as D (5 bases). Trimming removed 1 base from V and 2 bases from J, with 7 bases in between. Germline V gives CDR1 SQVTM, CDR2 ANQGSEA. The CDR3 sequence is 13 residues long. The CDR3 spells CSVEGQFTDTQYF. DNA of the CDR3: TGCAGCGTTGAAGGACAGTTCACAGATACGCAGTATTTT.

Notes on this clonotype: A junction boundary mismatches the germline segment, possibly from a read error. V usage is TRBV7-8 and J usage is TRBJ2-7; 7 bases align to TRBD1. CDR1 and CDR2 (germline): SGHVS, FQNEAQ. The CDR3 sequence is 13 residues long. The CDR3 DNA follows: TGTGCCAGCAGCTACAGGACAGGCCCCTCGTTGAACTTC. It encodes CASSYRTGPSLNF.

This clonotype was recorded at least ten times. This sequence joins TRBV4-3 and TRBJ2-4, with 10 positions matching TRBD1. Trimming at V came to 4 bases and at J to 8 bases, leaving 5 bases not matched to a gene. Germline CDR1 and CDR2: LGHNA and YSLEER. This CDR3 has 14 amino acids. For the CDR3, the DNA is TGCGCCAGCAGCCGGACAGGGGGAGCGGACATTCAGTACTTC. Protein sequence: CASSRTGGADIQYF.

This clonotype was seen more than once but under ten times. V gene TRBV3-1 combines with J gene TRBJ2-7; 7 positions match TRBD1. The CDR3 is 15 residues long. Germline assignment: CDR1 LGHDT and CDR2 YNNKEL (reference sequence). V dropped 4 bases and J dropped 2; count of bases not matched to a gene: 8. CDR3 coding DNA: TGTGCCAGCAGCCTCCGGGACAGCGTACCCTACGAGCAGTACTTC. Its protein product is CASSLRDSVPYEQYF.

This chain uses TRBV20-1 with TRBJ1-4, with 7 bases identical to TRBD1. From germline, CDR1 is DFQATT and CDR2 SNEGSKA (reference sequence). This CDR3 is 16 amino acids long. The trim removed 3 bases at V and 0 bases at J, leaving 7 bases unmatched. The CDR3 here is CSARPPGGATNEKLFF. DNA of the CDR3: TGCAGTGCTAGGCCCCCAGGGGGAGCAACTAATGAAAAACTGTTTTTT.

V and J are TRBV11-2 and TRBJ2-3; 16 bases align to TRBD2. Germline lookup yields CDR1 SGHAT and CDR2 FQNNGV. V lost 6 bases and J lost 3; bases outside the gene matches: 12. The CDR3 consists of 19 residues. The CDR3 DNA follows: TGTGCCAGCAGTCCGGGACTAGCGGGGGGGCAAGTGGGGACAGATACGCAGTATTTT. Protein: CASSPGLAGGQVGTDTQYF.

The J gene is TRBJ2-5, the V gene TRBV4-1; weak D call: TRBD2 (6 bases). This CDR3 is 16 amino acids long. Germline V gives CDR1 MGHRA, CDR2 YSYEKL. The V end was cut by 0 bases, the J end by 5 bases, with 16 bases between. The CDR3: CASSQDFVRGRETQYF. The CDR3 DNA reads TGCGCCAGCAGCCAAGACTTCGTTCGGGGGAGGGAGACCCAGTACTTC.

Notes on this clonotype: A read error may explain this, as a much larger clone is one base away. The rearrangement links TRBV11-2 to TRBJ2-2; D gene uncertain. Germline CDR1 SGHAT, CDR2 FQNNGV. V gave up 3 bases and J gave up 1 base, with 6 bases separating them. This CDR3 is 14 amino acids long. CDR3 sequence: CASSLWKNTGELFF. The CDR3 DNA reads TGTGCCAGCAGCTTGTGGAAGAACACCGGGGAGCTGTTTTTT.

This chain uses TRBV11-2 with TRBJ2-7; D tentatively fits TRBD1 or TRBD2 (5 bases each). The CDR3 totals 15 residues. V lost 6 bases, J lost 2 bases, and 17 bases lay in between. Germline V gene lookup returns CDR1 SGHAT and CDR2 FQNNGV. The CDR3 DNA reads as TGTGCCAGCAGTTTTGAAACCGGGACCACCTACGAGCAGTACTTC. The encoded protein is CASSFETGTTYEQYF.

This clonotype was detected a few times. The rearrangement links TRBV12-3 or TRBV12-4 to TRBJ2-1; D unclear. V lost 4 bases to trimming and J lost 7 bases, with 8 bases between them. CDR3 length: 12 amino acids. The CDR3 DNA sequence: TGTGCCAGCAGTTCAGTCCCAAATGAGCAGTTCTTC. It yields the protein CASSSVPNEQFF.

This sequence joins TRBV29-1 and TRBJ2-3; 13 nucleotides match TRBD2. Per germline, CDR1 SQVTM and CDR2 ANQGSEA. The CDR3 runs 15 residues. Trimming cost V 6 bases and J 5 bases; bases outside gene matches: 8. The CDR3 here is CSVRRLAGGEDTQYF. DNA for the CDR3: TGCAGCGTCCGAAGACTAGCGGGGGGCGAAGATACGCAGTATTTT.

This clonotype was detected a few times. The chain carries TRBV20-1 and TRBJ1-2; the D gene is possibly TRBD1 (5 bases). The CDR3 runs to 14 residues. Trimming took 5 bases from V and 3 from J, leaving 16 bases between them. Germline V lookup: CDR1 DFQATT, CDR2 SNEGSKA (reference sequence). The DNA for the CDR3 is TGCAGTGCTGCTAGAGGGGCGTGGGACTATGGCTACACCTTC. Amino acids: CSAARGAWDYGYTF.

The chain is built from TRBV4-3 and TRBJ2-4; no definite D call. Germline assignment: CDR1 LGHNA and CDR2 YSLEER. V gave up 0 bases and J gave up 8 bases, with 8 bases separating them. The CDR3 length is 13 residues. CDR3 residues: CASSQEAGDIQYF. The CDR3 nucleotides are TGCGCCAGCAGCCAAGAGGCAGGAGACATTCAGTACTTC.

This clonotype was seen ten or more times. V and J are TRBV5-1 and TRBJ2-1; D is uncertain. Trimming pared 0 bases from V and 0 bases from J, leaving 7 bases between. The CDR3 is made up of 15 amino acids. The germline V gene encodes CDR1 SGHRS and CDR2 YFSETQ. The CDR3 DNA sequence: TGCGCCAGCAGCTTGGACCTGAGCTCCTACAATGAGCAGTTCTTC. This encodes CASSLDLSSYNEQFF.

This clonotype was detected only a few times. V gene TRBV7-9 combines with J gene TRBJ2-3; no reliable D call. The CDR3 totals 14 residues. Germline V gene data show CDR1 as SEHNR and CDR2 as FQNEAQ (reference sequence). V was shortened by 5 bases and J by 1 base, with 10 bases between the two germline ends. The CDR3 loop reads CASSLPDGTDTQYF. The CDR3 nucleotides read TGTGCCAGCAGCCTCCCGGACGGCACAGATACGCAGTATTTT.

The chain combines TRBV20-1 with TRBJ2-1; a weak D match, TRBD1 (5 bases). Trimming cost V 4 bases and J 10 bases, with 11 bases left between them. This CDR3 comprises 11 residues. Germline CDR1 and CDR2: DFQATT and SNEGSKA (reference sequence). This CDR3 is CSAIRGMEQFF. The CDR3 DNA sequence: TGCAGTGCTATAAGGGGTATGGAGCAGTTCTTC.

The sample holds a few counts of this clonotype. The chain employs TRBV27 and TRBJ1-1, with D perhaps matching TRBD1 (6 bases). The V end lost 2 bases, the J end lost 2 bases, and 15 bases lay between the germline ends. The CDR3 consists of 16 residues. Germline CDR1 is MNHEY and CDR2 is SMNVEV (reference sequence). DNA of the CDR3: TGTGCCAGCAGTTTACTCGGGGGGCAGGTCAACACTGAAGCTTTCTTT. The encoded protein is CASSLLGGQVNTEAFF.

CDR3 DNA sequence: TGCGCCAGCAGCTTGCCGGCGGAGCCGAATTCACCCCTCCACTTT. It translates to CASSLPAEPNSPLHF. The V and J genes are TRBV5-1 and TRBJ1-6; no firm D call. V lost 1 base, J lost 7 bases, and 12 bases lay in between. The germline V gene encodes CDR1 SGHRS and CDR2 YFSETQ. The CDR3 covers 15 residues.

In nucleotides, the CDR3 is TGTGCCAGCAGTTACTCGCGGACAGGGACCAACTCTCGGAACTATGGCTACACCTTC. Encoded protein: CASSYSRTGTNSRNYGYTF. V gene TRBV6-5 combines with J gene TRBJ1-2, with 8 bases aligning to TRBD1. Germline-derived CDR1 and CDR2 are MNHEY and SVGAGI. The CDR3 has 19 residues. V was clipped by 0 bases and J by 2 bases; unmatched bases: 14.

This clonotype appeared a few times. The chain joins TRBV15 to TRBJ1-3; no clear D gene. V gave up 0 bases and J gave up 3 bases, with 12 bases separating them. Germline lookup yields CDR1 LNHNV and CDR2 YYDKDF (reference sequence). The CDR3 length is 16 residues. This chain's CDR3 is CATSRDDPGCGNTIYF. For the CDR3, the DNA is TGTGCCACCAGCAGAGATGATCCGGGATGTGGAAACACCATATATTTT.

This clonotype was counted between two and nine times. V usage is TRBV25-1 and J usage is TRBJ1-2, with a possible D match to TRBD1 (5 bases). Germline V gene sequence: CDR1 MGHDK, CDR2 SYGVNS. Trimming stripped 1 base from V and 8 bases from J, with 14 bases between. The CDR3 has 14 residues. The CDR3 bases are TGTGCCAGCAGTGAATCAACGGGGCGGTGGGGCTACACCTTC. It codes for CASSESTGRWGYTF.

This clonotype was counted only a few times. The rearrangement links TRBV12-5 to TRBJ1-1; possibly TRBD1 for D (6 bases). The CDR3 totals 17 residues. The germline V gene has CDR1 LGHNT and CDR2 FRNRAP. V shed 7 bases and J shed 0 bases, with 21 bases lying between them. The CDR3 DNA reads TGTGCTAGTGCTCCCTGGGGGCCCTTGGAGGTGAACACTGAAGCTTTCTTT. This gives the protein CASAPWGPLEVNTEAFF. Variable domain in full (rest from reference TRBV12-5 and TRBJ1-1): DARVTQTPRHKVTEMGQEVTMRCQPILGHNTVFWYRQTMMQGLELLAYFRNRAPLDDSGMPKDRFSAEMPDATLATLKIQPSEPRDSAVYFCASAPWGPLEVNTEAFFGQGTRLTVV.

This chain uses TRBV29-1 with TRBJ2-3, with D perhaps TRBD1 (5 bases). CDR3 size: 13 residues. Germline loops: CDR1 SQVTM, CDR2 ANQGSEA. V was cut by 5 bases and J by 6 bases, with 15 bases left in between. The CDR3 sequence is CSVPSPGLDTQYF. The CDR3 region has the DNA TGCAGCGTTCCATCACCAGGGCTGGATACGCAGTATTTT.

The V gene is TRBV9, the J gene TRBJ2-3; D call uncertain. The germline V and J ends were trimmed by 0 bases and 4 bases, with 3 bases remaining between them. The CDR3 totals 12 residues. The germline V gene has CDR1 SGDLS and CDR2 YYNGEE. The CDR3 reads CASSVVADTQYF. CDR3 in DNA: TGTGCCAGCAGCGTAGTGGCAGATACGCAGTATTTT.